The 23 T cell receptor beta chains below were found in one sample sequenced in a study of shared clonotypes between healthy human individuals (TCRdb year 2020). CD8 naive samples consisted of CD45RO-negative cells that were positively selected for CCR7, yielding a CD45RA+CCR7+ population without TemRA cells. Libraries were prepared through the immunoSEQ multiplex PCR assay. TCRdb's version of the immuneACCESS table is confined to in-frame rearrangements and falls short of the full clone set. An unresolved V gene accounts for under half of the shortfall where checked; the remainder is of unknown origin. This sample lists approximately 2,000,000 clones; around 93% were detected once. About 1.7% of the sample goes to the ten largest clones. Source material: naive CD8+ T cells from PBMCs. This specimen's cell subset or site label, per the study, means: CD45RA+CCR7+. The receptors were sampled from a man aged 18 to 35 in good health. Some clones in this sample may be carry-over from other donors' samples.

The chain joins TRBV4-2 to TRBJ1-2, with 9 nucleotides matching TRBD1. The CDR3 is made up of 15 amino acids. Germline V gives CDR1 LGHNA, CDR2 YNFKEQ. The J segment lost 8 bases and the V segment lost 0 bases, leaving 7 bases of the junction unmatched. The CDR3 sequence is CASSQDQGQGKGYTF. CDR3 nucleotides: TGTGCCAGCAGCCAAGATCAGGGACAGGGAAAGGGCTACACCTTC.

Concerning this clone itself: The sample has other DNA sequences that encode this CDR3 too. The chain carries TRBV9 and TRBJ1-3, with D unresolved. V gave up 0 bases and J gave up 0 bases, with 7 bases separating them. CDR3 size: 15 residues. Germline-derived CDR1 and CDR2 are SGDLS and YYNGEE. The CDR3 DNA follows: TGTGCCAGCAGCGTAGAGGGCCGCTCTGGAAACACCATATATTTT. Translated: CASSVEGRSGNTIYF. Full variable domain (outside the CDR3, taken from reference TRBV9 and TRBJ1-3): DSGVTQTPKHLITATGQRVTLRCSPRSGDLSVYWYQQSLDQGLQFLIQYYNGEERAKGNILERFSAQQFPDLHSELNLSSLELGDSALYFCASSVEGRSGNTIYFGEGSWLTVV.

The chain has TRBV6-5 and TRBJ2-1, with 7 bases aligning to TRBD2. The CDR3 runs to 15 residues. CDR1 is MNHEY, CDR2 SVGAGI, per germline. The junction had 10 bases not matched to a gene; V was cut back by 1 base and J by 10 bases. CDR3 loop: CASSYLAGVSREQFF. The CDR3 DNA is TGTGCCAGCAGTTACTTGGCGGGAGTCTCTCGCGAGCAGTTCTTC.

This clone occurred once. The V and J genes are TRBV4-1 and TRBJ2-3, with D perhaps TRBD1 (6 bases). Per the germline V gene, CDR1 is MGHRA and CDR2 is YSYEKL. The V end lost 2 bases, the J end lost 6 bases, and 18 bases lay between the germline ends. CDR3 length: 16 residues. The CDR3 spells CASSQTPQGFKDTQYF. Written as DNA, the CDR3 is TGCGCCAGCAGCCAAACTCCTCAGGGGTTCAAGGATACGCAGTATTTT.

V usage is TRBV11-2 and J usage is TRBJ2-1, with 14 bases matching TRBD2. This CDR3 region has 18 residues. V was clipped by 5 bases and J by 9 bases; unmatched bases: 15. Germline CDR1 is SGHAT and CDR2 is FQNNGV. The DNA for the CDR3 is TGTGCCAGCAGCCCATACCGACTAGCGGGAGGGAGTAGAGGTGAGCAGTTCTTC. Its translation: CASSPYRLAGGSRGEQFF.

J is TRBJ2-6 and V is TRBV7-8; 7 bases line up with TRBD1. CDR1 is SGHVS and CDR2 is FQNEAQ in the germline V gene. This CDR3 contains 15 residues. V shed 3 bases, J shed 3 bases, and the junction held 2 bases outside the gene matches. CDR3 bases: TGTGCCAGCAGCTTCCGGACAGGTGGGGCCAACGTCCTGACTTTC. Translation: CASSFRTGGANVLTF.

The CDR3 nucleotides are TGTGCCAGCAGCCTATTAAGCACAGGGGGCGCGATGAACACTGAAGCTTTCTTT. Protein: CASSLLSTGGAMNTEAFF. The V call is TRBV27, the J call TRBJ1-1; the match to TRBD1 covers 9 bases. This CDR3 region has 18 residues. The germline CDR1 and CDR2 sequences are MNHEY and SMNVEV (reference sequence). V dropped 6 bases and J dropped 0; count of bases not matched to a gene: 14.

On this clone: This sample includes further DNA sequences coding for the same CDR3. V usage is TRBV11-2 and J usage is TRBJ2-7; D unclear. Trimming left V 0 bases short and J 3 bases short, with 12 bases between. CDR1 and CDR2 from the germline V gene are SGHAT and FQNNGV. The CDR3 extends over 15 amino acids. Here the CDR3 DNA reads TGTGCCAGCAGCTTAGATCTCGGGCGGATCTACGAGCAGTACTTC. Translated: CASSLDLGRIYEQYF.

V and J are TRBV5-1 and TRBJ2-7; 9 nucleotides match TRBD1. After removal of 0 bases from V and 0 bases from J, the junction contained 10 bases not matched to a gene. The length of the CDR3 is 18 residues. Germline V gene data show CDR1 as SGHRS and CDR2 as YFSETQ. The DNA of the CDR3 is TGCGCCAGCAGCTTGGGGGCCCGCGGGACAGGGAGCTCCTACGAGCAGTACTTC. Protein sequence: CASSLGARGTGSSYEQYF.

This chain connects TRBV14 to TRBJ2-3; D ambiguous. Germline CDR1 SGHDN, CDR2 FVKESK. This CDR3 has 12 residues. The V gene lost 0 bases and the J gene lost 7 bases, with 5 bases spanning the gap. The CDR3 protein is CASSQDFNTQYF. Here the CDR3 DNA reads TGTGCCAGCAGCCAAGATTTCAATACGCAGTATTTT.

The chain uses TRBV5-6 and TRBJ2-5; tentatively, D is TRBD2 (5 bases). The J call may be faulty, since TRBJ2-7 better matches the DNA end. The CDR3 is made up of 18 amino acids. Germline V gene data show CDR1 as SGHDT and CDR2 as YYEEEE. The CDR3 is CASSFSVVERSRSYEQYF. CDR3 coding DNA: TGTGCCAGCAGCTTTAGTGTCGTGGAGCGGAGTCGATCCTACGAGCAGTACTTC.

The V gene is TRBV9, the J gene TRBJ2-5; D gene ambiguous. The CDR3 has 14 amino acids. CDR1 and CDR2 from the germline V gene are SGDLS and YYNGEE. Trimming took off 3 bases at V and 2 bases at J, with 11 bases between the two ends. The CDR3 region is CASSARAIQETQYF. In nucleotides, the CDR3 is TGTGCCAGCAGCGCACGGGCTATTCAAGAGACCCAGTACTTC.

The CDR3 coding sequence is TGTGCCAGCTATTCCGGGGGGCTGAGTGAGCAGTTCTTC. It specifies CASYSGGLSEQFF. The chain is built from TRBV27 and TRBJ2-1, with D possibly being TRBD2 (7 bases). This CDR3 is 13 amino acids long. Looked up from germline, CDR1 is MNHEY and CDR2 is SMNVEV (reference sequence). The V end lost 8 bases, the J end lost 9 bases, and 17 bases lay between the germline ends.

In regard to this clone: Other DNA sequences within the sample encode an identical CDR3. CDR3 bases: TGTGCCAGCAGTTTAGCGGGGTCAACCTACGAGCAGTACTTC. This sequence encodes CASSLAGSTYEQYF. The V gene is TRBV28, the J gene TRBJ2-7, with D possibly being TRBD2 (6 bases). V lost 2 bases, J lost 2 bases, and 10 bases lay in between. Germline loops: CDR1 MDHEN, CDR2 SYDVKM. The CDR3 has 14 amino acids.

The V call is TRBV15, the J call TRBJ2-1, with D possibly being TRBD2 (5 bases). Per the germline V gene, CDR1 is LNHNV and CDR2 is YYDKDF (reference sequence). This CDR3 is 13 amino acids long. Trimming removed 5 bases at V and 7 bases at J, with 12 bases between. This CDR3 reads CATSGGLGNEQFF. In DNA form, the CDR3 reads TGTGCCACCAGCGGAGGTTTGGGGAATGAGCAGTTCTTC.

The V gene is TRBV7-6, the J gene TRBJ2-7; TRBD2 might be the D (6 bases). Germline CDR1 is SGHVS and CDR2 is FNYEAQ. This CDR3 contains 13 residues. Between the trimmed V and J ends, which lost 5 bases and 7 bases, there was a span of 15 bases. The CDR3 DNA is TGTGCCAGCAGCCCGGTGTTTGCGGGAGAGCAGTACTTC. This codes for CASSPVFAGEQYF.

The rearrangement links TRBV7-9 to TRBJ2-5; D may be TRBD2 (6 bases). The CDR3 totals 15 residues. The germline V gene has CDR1 SEHNR and CDR2 FQNEAQ (reference sequence). Trimming stripped 5 bases from V and 5 bases from J, with 18 bases between. The CDR3 reads CASSPGLQTSETQYF. The CDR3 nucleotides are TGTGCCAGCAGCCCCGGACTACAAACCTCGGAGACCCAGTACTTC. The full variable domain, in which reference TRBV7-9 and TRBJ2-5 provide the parts outside the CDR3, is DTGVSQNPRHKITKRGQNVTFRCDPISEHNRLYWYRQTLGQGPEFLTYFQNEAQLEKSRLLSDRFSAERPKGSFSTLEIQRTEQGDSAMYLCASSPGLQTSETQYFGPGTRLLVL.

The V and J genes are TRBV19 and TRBJ2-5; D gene uncertain. The CDR3 has 14 amino acids. The V and J ends lost 2 bases and 2 bases respectively, with 9 bases between them. Germline-derived CDR1 and CDR2 are LNHDA and SQIVND (reference sequence). The CDR3, as DNA: TGTGCCAGTAGTATAACAGATTATCAAGAGACCCAGTACTTC. Protein sequence: CASSITDYQETQYF.

The CDR3 nucleotides are TGTGCCTGCCGGACAGGCTCCTACGAGCAGTACTTC. Protein product: CACRTGSYEQYF. This chain joins TRBV6-5 and TRBJ2-7; 7 bases are a match to TRBD1. Unmatched junction bases numbered 4, after V lost 11 bases and J lost 0 bases. CDR1 MNHEY and CDR2 SVGAGI come from the germline V gene. There are 12 residues in the CDR3.

This chain links TRBV9 with TRBJ2-1; D not certain. CDR1 is SGDLS, CDR2 YYNGEE, per germline. V lost 0 bases and J 6 bases, leaving 7 bases between the germline ends. CDR3 size: 13 residues. CDR3 sequence (DNA): TGTGCCAGCAGCGTAGCTTTTCGCAATGAGCAGTTCTTC. Encoded protein: CASSVAFRNEQFF.

This sequence joins TRBV5-1 and TRBJ2-1; TRBD2 matches at 10 bases. Germline CDR1 and CDR2: SGHRS and YFSETQ. The CDR3 covers 13 residues. V shed 5 bases and J 8 bases; nucleotides not matched to a gene: 4. The CDR3 coding sequence is TGCGCCAGCAGTACTAGCGGGGTAGATGAGCAGTTCTTC. It codes for CASSTSGVDEQFF.

In this sample, this clone turned up once. This chain joins TRBV2 and TRBJ2-7, with D maybe TRBD2 (6 bases). Trimming took off 0 bases at V and 5 bases at J, with 17 bases between the two ends. The CDR3 covers 16 residues. The germline gives CDR1 SNHLY, CDR2 FYNNEI. The DNA of the CDR3 is TGTGCCAGCAGTGAAGCGGGACTGCGTCCCAGGGACGAGCAGTACTTC. As protein: CASSEAGLRPRDEQYF.

The chain carries TRBV15 and TRBJ2-2, with D possibly matching TRBD1 (5 bases). Germline CDR1 is LNHNV and CDR2 is YYDKDF (reference sequence). V lost 8 bases to trimming and J lost 0 bases, with 13 bases between them. The CDR3 spans 15 residues. The CDR3 DNA reads as TGTGCCACCCATGGGGCAGTTGCGAACACCGGGGAGCTGTTTTTT. This codes for CATHGAVANTGELFF. The full variable domain, rest sourced from reference TRBV15 and TRBJ2-2, is DAMVIQNPRYQVTQFGKPVTLSCSQTLNHNVMYWYQQKSSQAPKLLFHYYDKDFNNEADTPDNFQSRRPNTSFCFLDIRSPGLGDTAMYLCATHGAVANTGELFFGEGSRLTVL.